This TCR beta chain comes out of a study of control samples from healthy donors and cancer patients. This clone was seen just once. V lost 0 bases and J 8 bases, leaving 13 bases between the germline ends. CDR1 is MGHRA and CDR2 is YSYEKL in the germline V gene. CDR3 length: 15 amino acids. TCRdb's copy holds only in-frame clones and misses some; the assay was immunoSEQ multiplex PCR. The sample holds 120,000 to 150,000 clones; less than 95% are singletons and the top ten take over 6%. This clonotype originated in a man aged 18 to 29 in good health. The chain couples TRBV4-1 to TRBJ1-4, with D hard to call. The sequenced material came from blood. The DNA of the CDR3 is TGCGCCAGCAGCCAAGATTTGGGTTTAGGCGAAAAACTGTTTTTT. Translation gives CASSQDLGLGEKLFF.